The 15 T cell receptor beta chains in this list originate from one sample, sequenced in a study of blood T cell repertoires in COVID-19. Assay: immunoSEQ multiplex PCR; the TCRdb copy retains only in-frame clones and omits some. The table lists 140,000 to 150,000 clones, around nine tenths of them singletons. Material: peripheral blood. The receptors originated from a woman aged 45-65 years with acute or convalescent COVID-19.

V gene TRBV2 combines with J gene TRBJ2-2, with D possibly matching TRBD2 (7 bases). This CDR3 spans 15 amino acids. Germline V gene data show CDR1 as SNHLY and CDR2 as FYNNEI. Trimming removed 8 bases at V and 1 base at J, with 14 bases between. The CDR3 coding sequence is TGTGCCAGCCGGAGGGGGGGCAAGAACACCGGGGAGCTGTTTTTT. It encodes CASRRGGKNTGELFF.

The chain couples TRBV9 to TRBJ2-1; D perhaps matches TRBD2 (5 bases). The CDR3 covers 12 residues. The V gene lost 3 bases and the J gene lost 8 bases, with 9 bases spanning the gap. From germline, CDR1 is SGDLS and CDR2 YYNGEE. In nucleotides, the CDR3 is TGTGCCAGCAGCGGGATAGCGCATGAGCAGTTCTTC. Protein sequence: CASSGIAHEQFF.

The rearrangement uses TRBV27 and TRBJ2-1, with 14 positions matching TRBD2. J was trimmed by 9 bases and V by 6 bases; bases with no gene match: 7. CDR3 length: 15 amino acids. CDR1 MNHEY and CDR2 SMNVEV come from the germline V gene (reference sequence). The CDR3 region has the DNA TGTGCCAGCAGCCCCGGGACTAGCGGGAGCAGTGAGCAGTTCTTC. It codes for CASSPGTSGSSEQFF.

This chain joins TRBV14 and TRBJ1-1, with no clear D. The CDR3 has 14 amino acids. The V end was cut by 1 base, the J end by 3 bases, with 9 bases between. CDR1 and CDR2 (germline): SGHDN, FVKESK. CDR3 in amino acids: CASSQVGTDTEAFF. The CDR3 region has the DNA TGTGCCAGCAGCCAAGTGGGCACGGACACTGAAGCTTTCTTT.

The chain is built from TRBV5-4 and TRBJ1-1, with a tentative D call TRBD1 (5 bases). The CDR3 extends over 13 amino acids. The germline V gene encodes CDR1 SGHNT and CDR2 YYREEE (reference sequence). V was clipped by 4 bases and J by 4 bases, with 11 bases between them. The CDR3 DNA reads as TGTGCCAGCAGCGGGAGGGGCCCCACTGAAGCTTTCTTT. Translation: CASSGRGPTEAFF.

The V and J genes are TRBV4-1 and TRBJ2-3; 9 nucleotides agree with TRBD1. V lost 2 bases to trimming and J lost 6 bases; unmatched junction nucleotides: 15. The CDR3 sequence is 18 residues long. Germline V gene sequence: CDR1 MGHRA, CDR2 YSYEKL. The CDR3 sequence: CASSQRSGTGYPRDTQYF. CDR3 DNA: TGCGCCAGCAGCCAAAGAAGTGGGACAGGGTACCCGCGGGATACGCAGTATTTT.

The chain recombines TRBV27 with TRBJ2-1; the match to TRBD2 covers 10 bases. Per the germline V gene, CDR1 is MNHEY and CDR2 is SMNVEV (reference sequence). This CDR3 has 19 residues. Trimming at V came to 5 bases and at J to 4 bases, leaving 17 bases not matched to a gene. The CDR3 loop is CASSPQPLAGEQGYNEQFF. CDR3 DNA: TGTGCCAGCAGTCCTCAGCCCCTAGCGGGAGAACAGGGATACAATGAGCAGTTCTTC.

This clone was seen more than once but under ten times. This chain connects TRBV5-4 to TRBJ1-2; possible D gene TRBD1, 5 bases. The germline CDR1 and CDR2 sequences are SGHNT and YYREEE (reference sequence). The V and J ends lost 4 bases and 4 bases respectively, with 20 bases between them. The CDR3 contains 16 residues. The CDR3 region has the DNA TGTGCCAGCAGCCCCGATGGGGGGACGGGGGGCTATGGCTACACCTTC. Its translation: CASSPDGGTGGYGYTF.

This chain links TRBV30 with TRBJ1-5; tentatively, D is TRBD1 (6 bases). CDR1 and CDR2 from the germline V gene are GTSNPN and SVGIG (reference sequence). The CDR3 contains 13 residues. Trimming pared 2 bases from V and 4 bases from J, leaving 9 bases between. CDR3 DNA: TGTGCCTGGAGTTTCCAGGGGAATCAGCCCCAGCATTTT. Translated: CAWSFQGNQPQHF.

This clone has only one observation. The J gene is TRBJ1-1, the V gene TRBV10-2; D perhaps matches TRBD1 (6 bases). The V gene's germline CDR1 is WSHSY and CDR2 SAAADI. The CDR3 runs to 15 residues. V dropped 5 bases and J dropped 4 bases, with 17 bases sitting between them. CDR3 in amino acids: CASSTQGGRGTEAFF. The CDR3 nucleotides are TGCGCCAGCAGTACTCAAGGGGGTCGGGGCACTGAAGCTTTCTTT.

The genes are TRBV9 and TRBJ1-2; 9 bases match TRBD1. CDR1 SGDLS and CDR2 YYNGEE come from the germline V gene. The CDR3 extends over 15 amino acids. V lost 5 bases, J lost 8 bases, and 13 bases stayed unmatched. In DNA form, the CDR3 reads TGTGCCAGCAGTCCCAGGACAGGGGCCGCCTGGGGCTACACCTTC. It translates to CASSPRTGAAWGYTF.

The chain combines TRBV18 with TRBJ2-7, with D perhaps TRBD1 (5 bases). V lost 2 bases and J lost 3, with 14 bases in between. This CDR3 contains 15 residues. CDR1 is KGHSH, CDR2 LQKENI, per germline. The CDR3 loop is CASSPGPDMIYEQYF. The CDR3 region has the DNA TGTGCCAGCTCACCAGGACCGGACATGATCTACGAGCAGTACTTC.

The chain recombines TRBV30 with TRBJ2-1; D not resolved. CDR1 GTSNPN and CDR2 SVGIG come from the germline V gene (reference sequence). CDR3 length equals 11 residues. Trimming removed 3 bases at V and 10 bases at J, with 10 bases between. The CDR3 DNA reads as TGTGCCTGGAGCCATGGGCTCGAGCAGTTCTTC. Its translation is CAWSHGLEQFF.

The chain couples TRBV12-3 or TRBV12-4 to TRBJ1-1; 7 bases fit TRBD1. The CDR3 consists of 13 residues. Trimming at V came to 2 bases and at J to 11 bases, leaving 8 bases not matched to a gene. The CDR3 DNA follows: TGTGCCAGCAGTTTAAAGGGCAGGGGGGATGCTTTCTTT. Amino acids: CASSLKGRGDAFF.

V is TRBV2 and J is TRBJ1-1; D ambiguous. V lost 5 bases and J 8 bases, leaving 15 bases between the germline ends. The germline V gene encodes CDR1 SNHLY and CDR2 FYNNEI. CDR3 length: 13 amino acids. The CDR3 protein is CASSFAPRVEAFF. The CDR3 DNA reads TGTGCCAGCAGTTTCGCCCCCCGGGTGGAAGCTTTCTTT.